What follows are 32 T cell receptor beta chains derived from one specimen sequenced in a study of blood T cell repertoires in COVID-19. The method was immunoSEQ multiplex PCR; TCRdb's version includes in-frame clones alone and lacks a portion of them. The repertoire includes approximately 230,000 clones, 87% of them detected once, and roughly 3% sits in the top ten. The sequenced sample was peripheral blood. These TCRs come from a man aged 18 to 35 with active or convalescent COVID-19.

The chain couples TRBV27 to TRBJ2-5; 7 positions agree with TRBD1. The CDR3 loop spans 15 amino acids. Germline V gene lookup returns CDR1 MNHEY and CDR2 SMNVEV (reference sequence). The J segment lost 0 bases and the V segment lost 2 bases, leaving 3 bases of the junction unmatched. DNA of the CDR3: TGTGCCAGCAGTTTAGCGACAGGGTACCAAGAGACCCAGTACTTC. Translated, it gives CASSLATGYQETQYF.

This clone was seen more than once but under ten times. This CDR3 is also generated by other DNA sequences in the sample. The CDR3 region has the DNA TGTGCCAGTAGTATAGGAGGGAATCAGCCCCAGCATTTT. This gives the protein CASSIGGNQPQHF. The rearrangement links TRBV19 to TRBJ1-5; D ambiguous. In germline, CDR1 is LNHDA, CDR2 SQIVND (reference sequence). The CDR3 is 13 residues long. Trimming pared 1 base from V and 4 bases from J, leaving 5 bases between.

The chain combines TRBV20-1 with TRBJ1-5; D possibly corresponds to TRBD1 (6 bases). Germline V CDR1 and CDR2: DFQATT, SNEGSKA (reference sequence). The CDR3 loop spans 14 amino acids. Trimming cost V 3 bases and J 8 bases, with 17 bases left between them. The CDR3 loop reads CSASTGTLGEPQHF. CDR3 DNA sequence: TGCAGTGCTAGTACCGGGACACTCGGTGAGCCCCAGCATTTT.

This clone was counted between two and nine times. This CDR3 is CASSLDREYEKLFF. CDR3 nucleotide sequence: TGCGCCAGCAGCTTGGACAGAGAGTATGAAAAACTGTTTTTT. The V call is TRBV5-1, the J call TRBJ1-4; no definite D call. The CDR3 runs to 14 residues. Germline V gene sequence: CDR1 SGHRS, CDR2 YFSETQ. V was shortened by 0 bases and J by 6 bases, with 9 bases between the two germline ends.

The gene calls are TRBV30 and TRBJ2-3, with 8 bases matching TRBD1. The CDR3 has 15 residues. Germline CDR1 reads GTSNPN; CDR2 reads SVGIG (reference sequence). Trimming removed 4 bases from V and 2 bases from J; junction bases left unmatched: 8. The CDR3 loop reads CAWKKDREFTDTQYF. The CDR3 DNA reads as TGTGCCTGGAAAAAGGACAGGGAGTTCACAGATACGCAGTATTTT.

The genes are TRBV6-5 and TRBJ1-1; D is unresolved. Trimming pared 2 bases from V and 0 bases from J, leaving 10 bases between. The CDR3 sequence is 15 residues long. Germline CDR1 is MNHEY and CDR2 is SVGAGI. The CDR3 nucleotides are TGTGCCAGCAGTTACACGACACGCCTGAACACTGAAGCTTTCTTT. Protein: CASSYTTRLNTEAFF.

As DNA, the CDR3 is TGTGCCAGCAGCCATGGCGGGAGTATTTCGCAGTATTTT. Amino acid sequence: CASSHGGSISQYF. The chain is built from TRBV3-1 (or the pseudogene TRBV3-2) and TRBJ2-3; 7 bases match TRBD2. Losses at the gene ends were 3 bases for V and 10 bases for J; bases not matched to a gene: 7. From germline, CDR1 is LGHDT and CDR2 YNNKEL (reference sequence). The CDR3 is 13 amino acids.

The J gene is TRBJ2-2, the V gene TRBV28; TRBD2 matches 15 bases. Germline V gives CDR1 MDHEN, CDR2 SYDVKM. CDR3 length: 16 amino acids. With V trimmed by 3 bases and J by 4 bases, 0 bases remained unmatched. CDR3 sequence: CASSLGLAGGTGELFF. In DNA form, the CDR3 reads TGTGCCAGCAGTTTGGGACTAGCGGGAGGCACCGGGGAGCTGTTTTTT. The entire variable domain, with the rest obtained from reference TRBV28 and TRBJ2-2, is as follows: DVKVTQSSRYLVKRTGEKVFLECVQDMDHENMFWYRQDPGLGLRLIYFSYDVKMKEKGDIPEGYSVSREKKERFSLILESASTNQTSMYLCASSLGLAGGTGELFFGEGSRLTVL.

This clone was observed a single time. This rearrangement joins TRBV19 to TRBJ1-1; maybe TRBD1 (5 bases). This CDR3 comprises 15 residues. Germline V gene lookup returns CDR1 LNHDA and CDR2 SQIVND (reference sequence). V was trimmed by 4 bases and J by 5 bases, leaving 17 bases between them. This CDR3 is CASSRAGPGVTEAFF. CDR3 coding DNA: TGTGCCAGTAGTAGGGCGGGGCCGGGGGTTACTGAAGCTTTCTTT.

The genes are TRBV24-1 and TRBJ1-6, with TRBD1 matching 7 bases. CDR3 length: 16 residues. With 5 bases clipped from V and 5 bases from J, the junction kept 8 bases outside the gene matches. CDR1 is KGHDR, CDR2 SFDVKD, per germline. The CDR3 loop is CATSVIQGRDNSPLHF. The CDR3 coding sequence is TGTGCCACCAGTGTCATACAGGGGCGTGATAATTCACCCCTCCACTTT.

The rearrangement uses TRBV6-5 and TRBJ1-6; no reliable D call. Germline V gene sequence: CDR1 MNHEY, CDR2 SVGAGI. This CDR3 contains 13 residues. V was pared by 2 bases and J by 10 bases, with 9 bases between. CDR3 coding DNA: TGTGCCAGCAGTTACGGACTCGGCTCACCCCTCCACTTT. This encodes CASSYGLGSPLHF.

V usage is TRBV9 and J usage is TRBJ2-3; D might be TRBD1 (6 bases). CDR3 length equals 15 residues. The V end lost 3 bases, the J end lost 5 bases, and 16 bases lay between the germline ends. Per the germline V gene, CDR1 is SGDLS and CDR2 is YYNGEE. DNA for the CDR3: TGTGCCAGCAGCGATTCGACAGGAGTTCAAGATACGCAGTATTTT. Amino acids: CASSDSTGVQDTQYF.

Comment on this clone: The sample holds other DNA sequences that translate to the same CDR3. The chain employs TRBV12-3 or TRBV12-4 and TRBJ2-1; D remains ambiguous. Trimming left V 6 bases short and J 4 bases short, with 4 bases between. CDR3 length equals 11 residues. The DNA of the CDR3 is TGTGCCAGCAGCAGGTACAATGAGCAGTTCTTC. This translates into CASSRYNEQFF.

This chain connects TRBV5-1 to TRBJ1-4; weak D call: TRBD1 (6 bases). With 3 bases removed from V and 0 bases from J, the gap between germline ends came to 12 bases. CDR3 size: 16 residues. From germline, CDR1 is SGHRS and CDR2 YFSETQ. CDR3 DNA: TGCGCCAGCAGCTCACAGGGAAGATCAACTAATGAAAAACTGTTTTTT. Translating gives CASSSQGRSTNEKLFF.

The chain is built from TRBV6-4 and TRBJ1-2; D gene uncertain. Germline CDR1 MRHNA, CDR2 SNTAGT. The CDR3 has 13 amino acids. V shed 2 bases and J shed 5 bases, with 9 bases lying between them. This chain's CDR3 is CASSDGASYGYTF. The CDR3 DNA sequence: TGTGCCAGCAGTGACGGAGCCTCATATGGCTACACCTTC.

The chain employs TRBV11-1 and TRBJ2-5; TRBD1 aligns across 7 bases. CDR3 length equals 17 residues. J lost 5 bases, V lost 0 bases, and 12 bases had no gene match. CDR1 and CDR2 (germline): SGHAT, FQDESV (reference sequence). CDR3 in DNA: TGTGCCAGCAGCTTAGCCTGGACAGGAGCCCCTGGGGAGACCCAGTACTTC. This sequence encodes CASSLAWTGAPGETQYF. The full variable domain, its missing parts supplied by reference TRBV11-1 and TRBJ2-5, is EAEVAQSPRYKITEKSQAVAFWCDPISGHATLYWYRQILGQGPELLVQFQDESVVDDSQLPKDRFSAERLKGVDSTLKIQPAELGDSAMYLCASSLAWTGAPGETQYFGPGTRLLVL.

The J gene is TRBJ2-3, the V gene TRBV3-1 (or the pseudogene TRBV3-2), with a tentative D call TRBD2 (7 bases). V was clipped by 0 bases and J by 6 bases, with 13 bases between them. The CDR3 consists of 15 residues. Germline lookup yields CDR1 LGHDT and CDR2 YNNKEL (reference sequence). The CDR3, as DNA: TGTGCCAGCAGCCAAGAGAGGGGGGGGTTGGATACGCAGTATTTT. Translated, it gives CASSQERGGLDTQYF.

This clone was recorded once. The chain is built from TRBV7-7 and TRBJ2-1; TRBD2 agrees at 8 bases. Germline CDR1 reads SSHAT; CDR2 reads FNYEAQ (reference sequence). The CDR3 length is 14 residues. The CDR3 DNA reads TGTGCTAGCGCGGCTAGCGGGTCCTACAATGAGCAGTTCTTC. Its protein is CASAASGSYNEQFF.

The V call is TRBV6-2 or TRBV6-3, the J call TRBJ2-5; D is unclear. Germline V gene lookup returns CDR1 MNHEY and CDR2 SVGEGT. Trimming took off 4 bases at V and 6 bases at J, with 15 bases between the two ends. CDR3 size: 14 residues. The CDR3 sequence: CASSLDSSQKTQYF. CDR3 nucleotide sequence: TGTGCCAGCAGTTTAGACTCATCCCAGAAGACCCAGTACTTC.

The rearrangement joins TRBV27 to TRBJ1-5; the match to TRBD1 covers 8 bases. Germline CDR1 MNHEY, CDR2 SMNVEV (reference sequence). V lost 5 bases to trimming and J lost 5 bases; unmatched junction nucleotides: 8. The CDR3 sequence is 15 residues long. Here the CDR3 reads CASSLTGGPYQPQHF. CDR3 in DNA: TGTGCCAGCAGTCTAACAGGGGGTCCTTATCAGCCCCAGCATTTT.

Written as DNA, the CDR3 is TGTGCCAGCAGCTCCGGGGTCCGGGGGGAAGAGACCCAGTACTTC. Translating it yields CASSSGVRGEETQYF. J is TRBJ2-5 and V is TRBV7-9; 7 bases align to TRBD2. J gave up 3 bases and V 4 bases, and 8 bases lay outside the gene matches. The CDR3 loop spans 15 amino acids. The germline V gene has CDR1 SEHNR and CDR2 FQNEAQ (reference sequence).

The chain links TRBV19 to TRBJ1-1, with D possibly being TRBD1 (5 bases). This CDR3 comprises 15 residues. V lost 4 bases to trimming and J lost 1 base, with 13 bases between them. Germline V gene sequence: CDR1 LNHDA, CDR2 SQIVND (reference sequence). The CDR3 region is CASSRTSDRNTEAFF. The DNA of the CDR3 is TGTGCCAGTAGTAGAACATCCGACAGGAACACTGAAGCTTTCTTT.

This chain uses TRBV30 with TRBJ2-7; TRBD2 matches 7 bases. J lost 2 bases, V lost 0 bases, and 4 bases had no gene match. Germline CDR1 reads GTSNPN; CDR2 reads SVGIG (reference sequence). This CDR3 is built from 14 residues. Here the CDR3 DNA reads TGTGCCTGGAGTGTACGGGGGGTCACCTACGAGCAGTACTTC. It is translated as CAWSVRGVTYEQYF. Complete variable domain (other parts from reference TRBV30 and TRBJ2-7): SQTIHQWPATLVQPVGSPLSLECTVEGTSNPNLYWYRQAAGRGLQLLFYSVGIGQISSEVPQNLSASRPQDRQFILSSKKLLLSDSGFYLCAWSVRGVTYEQYFGPGTRLTVT.

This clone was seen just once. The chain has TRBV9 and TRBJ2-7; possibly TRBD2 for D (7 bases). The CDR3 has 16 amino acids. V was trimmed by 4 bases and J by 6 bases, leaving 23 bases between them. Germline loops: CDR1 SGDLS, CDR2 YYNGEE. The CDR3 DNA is TGTGCCAGCAGCCCGGGGGCCGGGACTACAAATGCCGAGCAGTACTTC. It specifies CASSPGAGTTNAEQYF.

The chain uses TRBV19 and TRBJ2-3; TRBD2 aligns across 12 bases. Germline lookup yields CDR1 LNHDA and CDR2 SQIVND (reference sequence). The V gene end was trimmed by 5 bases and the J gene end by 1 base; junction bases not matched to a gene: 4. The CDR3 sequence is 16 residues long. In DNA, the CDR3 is TGTGCCAGTAGTTTCCGACTAGCGGGAGGCACAGATACGCAGTATTTT. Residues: CASSFRLAGGTDTQYF.

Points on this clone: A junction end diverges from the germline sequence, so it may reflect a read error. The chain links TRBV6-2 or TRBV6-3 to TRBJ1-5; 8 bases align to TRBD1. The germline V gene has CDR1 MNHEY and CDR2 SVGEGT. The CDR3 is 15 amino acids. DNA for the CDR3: TGTGCCAGCAGCCCTCTTGGACAGGGCAAGCAGCCCCAGCATTTT. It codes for CASSPLGQGKQPQHF.

The CDR3 loop is CAWRRNTEAFF. The CDR3 coding sequence is TGTGCCTGGAGGAGGAACACTGAAGCTTTCTTT. The gene calls are TRBV30 and TRBJ1-1; D ambiguous. V shed 3 bases and J shed 1 base, with 3 bases lying between them. The CDR3 extends over 11 amino acids. Germline values: CDR1 GTSNPN, CDR2 SVGIG (reference sequence).

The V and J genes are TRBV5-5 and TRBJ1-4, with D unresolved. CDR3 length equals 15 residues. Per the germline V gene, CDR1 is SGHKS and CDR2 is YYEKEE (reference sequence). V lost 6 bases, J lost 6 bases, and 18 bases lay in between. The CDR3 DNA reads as TGTGCCAGCAACTATCAGCCCCGCCCGGATGAAAAACTGTTTTTT. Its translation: CASNYQPRPDEKLFF.

CDR3 region: CASSFPGTGEDEQFF. The DNA of the CDR3 is TGTGCCAGCAGTTTCCCCGGGACAGGGGAGGATGAGCAGTTCTTC. J is TRBJ2-1 and V is TRBV28; 10 bases fit TRBD1. Germline V lookup: CDR1 MDHEN, CDR2 SYDVKM. Unmatched junction bases numbered 7, after V lost 3 bases and J lost 8 bases. CDR3 length: 15 amino acids.

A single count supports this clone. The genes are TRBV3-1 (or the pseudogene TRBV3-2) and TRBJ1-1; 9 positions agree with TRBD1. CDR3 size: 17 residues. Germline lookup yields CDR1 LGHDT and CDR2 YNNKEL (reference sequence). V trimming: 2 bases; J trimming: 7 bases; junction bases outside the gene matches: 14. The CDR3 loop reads CASSQRRTGVVEGEAFF. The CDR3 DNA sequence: TGTGCCAGCAGCCAACGCCGGACAGGGGTGGTTGAAGGTGAAGCTTTCTTT.

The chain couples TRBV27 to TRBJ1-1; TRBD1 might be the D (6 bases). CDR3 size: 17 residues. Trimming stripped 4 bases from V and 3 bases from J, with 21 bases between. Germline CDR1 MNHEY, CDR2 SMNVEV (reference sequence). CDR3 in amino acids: CASSYYPRAGAHTEAFF. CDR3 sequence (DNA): TGTGCCAGCAGTTATTATCCGCGGGCAGGGGCGCACACTGAAGCTTTCTTT.

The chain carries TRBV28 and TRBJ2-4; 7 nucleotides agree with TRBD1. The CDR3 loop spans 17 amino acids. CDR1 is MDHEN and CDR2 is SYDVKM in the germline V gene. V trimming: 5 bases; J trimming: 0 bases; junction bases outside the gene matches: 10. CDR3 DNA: TGTGCCAGCAGTCTTGGGGACAGTGCCGTAGCCAAAAACATTCAGTACTTC. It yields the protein CASSLGDSAVAKNIQYF. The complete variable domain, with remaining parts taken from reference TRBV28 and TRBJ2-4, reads DVKVTQSSRYLVKRTGEKVFLECVQDMDHENMFWYRQDPGLGLRLIYFSYDVKMKEKGDIPEGYSVSREKKERFSLILESASTNQTSMYLCASSLGDSAVAKNIQYFGAGTRLSVL.